One and the same sample provided the 27 T cell receptor beta chains below, sequenced in a study of cytomegalovirus exposure and HLA in healthy donors. The assay was immunoSEQ multiplex PCR, and TCRdb's table has in-frame clones only and misses some. The sample records 120,000 to 150,000 clones, 80% to 95% being singletons. The sample taken for sequencing was PBMCs. These receptors were obtained from a man younger than 35 in good health and CMV-seronegative.

This rearrangement joins TRBV9 to TRBJ1-1; D gene unclear. Trimming pared 4 bases from V and 0 bases from J, leaving 10 bases between. Per the germline V gene, CDR1 is SGDLS and CDR2 is YYNGEE. The CDR3 consists of 14 residues. Here the CDR3 DNA reads TGTGCCAGCAGCCCGCGTACCGTGAACACTGAAGCTTTCTTT. Its protein product is CASSPRTVNTEAFF.

This clone was seen a single time. The V and J genes are TRBV18 and TRBJ2-1, with D unresolved. Germline V gives CDR1 KGHSH, CDR2 LQKENI. The CDR3 has 11 amino acids. The ends were cut back, 4 bases at V and 9 bases at J, with 7 bases in the middle. The CDR3 DNA follows: TGTGCCAGCTCACTTGAGAGTGAGCAGTTCTTC. Translating it yields CASSLESEQFF.

This chain joins TRBV18 and TRBJ1-1; no clear D. V shed 2 bases and J shed 3 bases, with 13 bases lying between them. The CDR3 totals 15 residues. The germline gives CDR1 KGHSH, CDR2 LQKENI. CDR3 DNA: TGTGCCAGCTCACCAAGATCACTCGGGGACACTGAAGCTTTCTTT. This sequence encodes CASSPRSLGDTEAFF.

The sample holds a few counts of this clone. The chain is built from TRBV19 and TRBJ2-2; 12 nucleotides match TRBD2. After removal of 5 bases from V and 4 bases from J, the junction contained 2 bases not matched to a gene. The CDR3 is made up of 15 amino acids. Germline CDR1 reads LNHDA; CDR2 reads SQIVND (reference sequence). As DNA, the CDR3 is TGTGCCAGTAGTTCTAGCGGGAGGGGCACCGGGGAGCTGTTTTTT. This gives the protein CASSSSGRGTGELFF.

The chain links TRBV29-1 to TRBJ1-5; D gene ambiguous. CDR1 SQVTM and CDR2 ANQGSEA come from the germline V gene. Deletions cut 4 bases from V and 3 bases from J, with 13 bases between. The length of the CDR3 is 14 residues. CDR3 sequence (DNA): TGCAGCGTTGCTGGTAGCCTACCCAATCAGCCCCAGCATTTT. Translating gives CSVAGSLPNQPQHF.

This clone was detected only once. This chain links TRBV2 with TRBJ1-1, with D possibly TRBD1 on 5 matching bases. V dropped 4 bases and J dropped 11 bases, with 14 bases sitting between them. Germline loops: CDR1 SNHLY, CDR2 FYNNEI. The CDR3 extends over 12 amino acids. In DNA form, the CDR3 reads TGTGCCAGCAGTGCCGGGGGGGTCGGGGCTTTCTTT. Translated, it gives CASSAGGVGAFF.

The rearrangement uses TRBV5-1 and TRBJ2-7; 9 positions match TRBD1. Looked up from germline, CDR1 is SGHRS and CDR2 is YFSETQ. V trimming: 0 bases; J trimming: 3 bases; junction bases outside the gene matches: 7. This CDR3 is built from 16 residues. Here the CDR3 DNA reads TGCGCCAGCAGCTTGGACGGACAGGGGATAAACTACGAGCAGTACTTC. Its translation is CASSLDGQGINYEQYF.

V and J are TRBV7-2 and TRBJ1-4, with 7 positions matching TRBD1. Trimming removed 0 bases from V and 6 bases from J; junction bases left unmatched: 7. Per germline, CDR1 SGHTA and CDR2 FQGNSA. This CDR3 has 16 amino acids. CDR3: CASSLAPQGVDEKLFF. The CDR3 region has the DNA TGTGCCAGCAGCTTAGCGCCTCAGGGGGTTGATGAAAAACTGTTTTTT.

The chain carries TRBV30 and TRBJ2-1, with D tentatively TRBD2 (6 bases). This CDR3 is built from 21 residues. Deletions cut 1 base from V and 0 bases from J, with 28 bases between. The germline CDR1 and CDR2 sequences are GTSNPN and SVGIG (reference sequence). The CDR3 nucleotides are TGTGCCTGGAGTGATCTATCCCCCGGCAGGGTGGGGACTGGCTCCTACAATGAGCAGTTCTTC. Protein sequence: CAWSDLSPGRVGTGSYNEQFF.

The rearrangement uses TRBV2 and TRBJ2-1; 10 positions agree with TRBD2. There are 14 residues in the CDR3. V was pared by 9 bases and J by 7 bases, with 9 bases of the junction left unmatched. Germline V gene sequence: CDR1 SNHLY, CDR2 FYNNEI. CDR3 DNA sequence: TGTGCCAGTCTAAGCGGGGGGGCCGGGAATGAGCAGTTCTTC. It codes for CASLSGGAGNEQFF. Full variable domain (remainder filled in from reference TRBV2 and TRBJ2-1): EPEVTQTPSHQVTQMGQEVILRCVPISNHLYFYWYRQILGQKVEFLVSFYNNEISEKSEIFDDQFSVERPDGSNFTLKIRSTKLEDSAMYFCASLSGGAGNEQFFGPGTRLTVL.

The chain recombines TRBV4-3 with TRBJ1-1; TRBD1 matches 8 bases. Germline CDR1 and CDR2: LGHNA and YSLEER. V shed 3 bases, J shed 4 bases, and the junction held 1 base outside the gene matches. The CDR3 has 13 amino acids. CDR3 loop: CASSQTGATEAFF. In DNA form, the CDR3 reads TGCGCCAGCAGCCAGACAGGGGCCACTGAAGCTTTCTTT.

The genes are TRBV4-1 and TRBJ2-7; D is possibly TRBD1 (6 bases). Germline lookup yields CDR1 MGHRA and CDR2 YSYEKL. Trimming shortened V by 1 base and J by 2 bases, and 12 bases separated the two germline ends. The CDR3 has 15 amino acids. For the CDR3, the DNA is TGCGCCAGCAGCCAAGTACACAGGGAAACCTACGAGCAGTACTTC. Translated, it gives CASSQVHRETYEQYF.

The chain employs TRBV9 and TRBJ2-1, with TRBD2 matching 7 bases. The CDR3 runs 15 residues. The germline V gene encodes CDR1 SGDLS and CDR2 YYNGEE. Germline trimming cut 1 base from V and 9 bases from J; bases unmatched to any gene: 10. The CDR3 DNA reads as TGTGCCAGCAGCGTACGGCTAGCGGAACGAGGTGAGCAGTTCTTC. Amino acids: CASSVRLAERGEQFF. Supplemented by reference TRBV9 and TRBJ2-1, the full variable domain reads DSGVTQTPKHLITATGQRVTLRCSPRSGDLSVYWYQQSLDQGLQFLIQYYNGEERAKGNILERFSAQQFPDLHSELNLSSLELGDSALYFCASSVRLAERGEQFFGPGTRLTVL.

This chain uses TRBV5-1 with TRBJ2-1; D is unresolved. The V end lost 0 bases, the J end lost 6 bases, and 13 bases lay between the germline ends. Germline CDR1 reads SGHRS; CDR2 reads YFSETQ. The CDR3 is 15 amino acids. This CDR3 reads CASSLAGVGLNEQFF. The DNA of the CDR3 is TGCGCCAGCAGCTTGGCCGGAGTAGGCCTCAATGAGCAGTTCTTC.

The V gene is TRBV7-9, the J gene TRBJ1-1, with TRBD1 matching 7 bases. This CDR3 contains 14 residues. The germline V gene has CDR1 SEHNR and CDR2 FQNEAQ (reference sequence). The V and J ends lost 5 bases and 1 base, in that order; junction bases with no gene match: 4. The CDR3 nucleotides are TGTGCCAGCAGCGTAAGACAGGGGAACACTGAAGCTTTCTTT. Translating it yields CASSVRQGNTEAFF.

This chain joins TRBV20-1 and TRBJ2-7; D is ambiguous. The CDR3 has 11 amino acids. The V end was cut by 2 bases, the J end by 6 bases, with 8 bases between. CDR1 is DFQATT, CDR2 SNEGSKA, per germline (reference sequence). In nucleotides, the CDR3 is TGCAGTGCTAGATCTCGTTTCGAGCAGTACTTC. This codes for CSARSRFEQYF.

This clone appeared once. The chain joins TRBV11-2 to TRBJ2-3; TRBD1 aligns across 7 bases. The CDR3 runs to 14 residues. V was clipped by 4 bases and J by 7 bases; unmatched bases: 8. Per germline, CDR1 SGHAT and CDR2 FQNNGV. CDR3 loop: CASSSGTAMYTQYF. The CDR3 DNA follows: TGTGCCAGCAGCTCCGGGACAGCCATGTATACGCAGTATTTT.

The chain has TRBV5-1 and TRBJ2-5, with 9 bases aligning to TRBD2. V shed 0 bases and J 4 bases; nucleotides not matched to a gene: 7. Germline values: CDR1 SGHRS, CDR2 YFSETQ. The CDR3 sequence is 16 residues long. CDR3: CASSLVGSGRGETQYF. The CDR3 coding sequence is TGCGCCAGCAGCTTGGTGGGTAGCGGGAGAGGAGAGACCCAGTACTTC.

This chain connects TRBV7-3 to TRBJ1-1, with D possibly TRBD1 on 5 matching bases. Germline CDR1 reads SGHTA; CDR2 reads FQGTGA. The CDR3 consists of 13 residues. Trimming removed 4 bases at V and 1 base at J, with 7 bases between. This CDR3 reads CASSSGGNTEAFF. The CDR3 DNA reads as TGTGCCAGCAGCTCGGGGGGGAACACTGAAGCTTTCTTT.

This rearrangement joins TRBV15 to TRBJ2-5; 7 positions agree with TRBD2. The length of the CDR3 is 17 residues. V gave up 1 base and J gave up 4 bases; unmatched junction bases: 12. In germline, CDR1 is LNHNV, CDR2 YYDKDF (reference sequence). CDR3: CATSRAPKVRGRETQYF. The CDR3 region has the DNA TGTGCCACCAGCAGAGCCCCTAAAGTGCGGGGGAGAGAGACCCAGTACTTC.

The chain has TRBV2 and TRBJ2-2; D is possibly TRBD2 (6 bases). Per germline, CDR1 SNHLY and CDR2 FYNNEI. This CDR3 is built from 14 residues. V was trimmed by 1 base and J by 6 bases, leaving 9 bases between them. For the CDR3, the DNA is TGTGCCAGCAGTGAAGGACTAGTAGCCGGGGAGCTGTTTTTT. Translating it yields CASSEGLVAGELFF.

V gene TRBV11-2 combines with J gene TRBJ2-7; D unresolved. The CDR3 totals 15 residues. Per germline, CDR1 SGHAT and CDR2 FQNNGV. The V and J ends lost 5 bases and 6 bases respectively, with 20 bases between them. CDR3 nucleotides: TGTGCCAGCAGCCCCCTCGGCAGGTCGGAAGGCGAGCAGTACTTC. This gives the protein CASSPLGRSEGEQYF.

This clone came up once. The genes are TRBV15 and TRBJ1-3; TRBD1 matches 7 bases. The CDR3 consists of 13 residues. CDR1 and CDR2 from the germline V gene are LNHNV and YYDKDF (reference sequence). Trimming at V came to 6 bases and at J to 3 bases, leaving 2 bases not matched to a gene. The CDR3 is CATRGTDGNTIYF. The CDR3, as DNA: TGTGCCACCAGAGGGACAGATGGAAACACCATATATTTT. The full variable domain, in which reference TRBV15 and TRBJ1-3 provide the parts outside the CDR3, is DAMVIQNPRYQVTQFGKPVTLSCSQTLNHNVMYWYQQKSSQAPKLLFHYYDKDFNNEADTPDNFQSRRPNTSFCFLDIRSPGLGDTAMYLCATRGTDGNTIYFGEGSWLTVV.

The V gene is TRBV6-5, the J gene TRBJ1-6; possible D gene TRBD1, 6 bases. This CDR3 has 16 amino acids. Trimming cost V 2 bases and J 6 bases, with 14 bases left between them. Germline CDR1 MNHEY, CDR2 SVGAGI. DNA of the CDR3: TGTGCCAGCAGTTACGGCGGGGGGGCGCGTAATTCACCCCTCCACTTT. This codes for CASSYGGGARNSPLHF.

Here the CDR3 reads CASSSPGQGFYNEQFF. DNA of the CDR3: TGTGCCAGCAGCTCCCCGGGACAGGGTTTTTACAATGAGCAGTTCTTC. V gene TRBV11-3 combines with J gene TRBJ2-1; TRBD1 aligns across 9 bases. Trimming at V came to 4 bases and at J to 4 bases, leaving 8 bases not matched to a gene. This CDR3 spans 16 amino acids. Per the germline V gene, CDR1 is SGHNT and CDR2 is YENEEA.

V and J are TRBV5-1 and TRBJ2-7, with 11 positions matching TRBD2. The CDR3 extends over 16 amino acids. The germline V gene encodes CDR1 SGHRS and CDR2 YFSETQ. The trim removed 0 bases at V and 2 bases at J, leaving 4 bases unmatched. The CDR3: CASSLDLAGGTYEQYF. CDR3 bases: TGCGCCAGCAGCTTGGACCTAGCGGGGGGAACCTACGAGCAGTACTTC.

The chain combines TRBV25-1 with TRBJ2-5, with TRBD2 as a possible D gene (5 bases). Germline V gene data show CDR1 as MGHDK and CDR2 as SYGVNS. The germline V and J ends were trimmed by 7 bases and 4 bases, with 19 bases remaining between them. The CDR3 contains 15 residues. CDR3 loop: CASTPWGASRETQYF. As DNA, the CDR3 is TGTGCCAGCACCCCTTGGGGAGCCTCCCGAGAGACCCAGTACTTC.